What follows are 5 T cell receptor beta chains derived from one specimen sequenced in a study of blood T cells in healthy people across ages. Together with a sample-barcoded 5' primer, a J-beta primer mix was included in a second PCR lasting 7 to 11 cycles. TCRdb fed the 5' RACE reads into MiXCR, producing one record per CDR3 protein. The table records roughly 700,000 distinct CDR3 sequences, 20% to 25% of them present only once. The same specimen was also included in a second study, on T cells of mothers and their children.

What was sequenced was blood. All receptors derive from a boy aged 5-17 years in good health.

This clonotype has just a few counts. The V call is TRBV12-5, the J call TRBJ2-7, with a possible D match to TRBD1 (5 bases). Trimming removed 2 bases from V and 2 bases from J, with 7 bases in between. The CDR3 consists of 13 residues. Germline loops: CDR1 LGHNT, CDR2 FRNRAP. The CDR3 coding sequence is TGTGCTAGTGGTTTGATAGGGGCCTACGAGCAGTACTTC. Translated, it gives CASGLIGAYEQYF.

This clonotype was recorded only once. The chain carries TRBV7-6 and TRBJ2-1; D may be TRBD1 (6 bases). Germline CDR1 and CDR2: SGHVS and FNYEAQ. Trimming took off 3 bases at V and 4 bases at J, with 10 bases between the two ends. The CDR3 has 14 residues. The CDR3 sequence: CASSFPDSYNEQFF. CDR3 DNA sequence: TGTGCCAGCAGCTTTCCGGACAGTTACAATGAGCAGTTCTTC.

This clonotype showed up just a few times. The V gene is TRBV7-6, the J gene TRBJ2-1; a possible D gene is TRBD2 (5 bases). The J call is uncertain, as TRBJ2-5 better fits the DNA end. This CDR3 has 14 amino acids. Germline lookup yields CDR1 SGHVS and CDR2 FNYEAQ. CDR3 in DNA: TGTGCCAGCAGCTTGGACTGGATCCAAGAGACCCAGTACTTC. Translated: CASSLDWIQETQYF.

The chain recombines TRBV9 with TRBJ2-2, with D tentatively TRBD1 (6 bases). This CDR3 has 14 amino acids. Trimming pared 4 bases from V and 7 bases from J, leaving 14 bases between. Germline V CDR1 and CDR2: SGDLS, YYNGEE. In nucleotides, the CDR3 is TGTGCCAGCAGCCCACAGGGCAGCGGCGGGGAGCTGTTTTTT. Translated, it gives CASSPQGSGGELFF.

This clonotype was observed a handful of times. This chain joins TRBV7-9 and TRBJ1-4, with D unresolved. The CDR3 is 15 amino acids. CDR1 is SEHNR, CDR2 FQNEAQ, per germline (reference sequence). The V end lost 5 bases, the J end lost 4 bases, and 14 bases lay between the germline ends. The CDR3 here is CASSPTSAINEKLFF. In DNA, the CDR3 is TGTGCCAGCAGCCCGACGAGTGCAATTAATGAAAAACTGTTTTTT.